What follows are 23 T cell receptor beta chains derived from one specimen sequenced in a study of cytomegalovirus exposure and HLA in healthy donors. The study ran its PCR with 60 Vbeta and 13 Jbeta primers. The protocol was immunoSEQ multiplex PCR, while the TCRdb copy is restricted to in-frame clones and leaves out a portion. Of 90,000 to 120,000 clones listed, under 85% are singletons. The sequenced sample was PBMCs. Every receptor here comes from a male donor in good health and CMV-seronegative.

This chain joins TRBV19 and TRBJ2-3, with TRBD2 identical over 7 bases. The CDR3 has 14 amino acids. Germline V gene lookup returns CDR1 LNHDA and CDR2 SQIVND (reference sequence). Trimming at V came to 4 bases and at J to 1 base, leaving 2 bases not matched to a gene. CDR3 in DNA: TGTGCCAGTAGTAGGGGGGGTGGCACAGATACGCAGTATTTT. Its translation is CASSRGGGTDTQYF.

This chain joins TRBV5-1 and TRBJ2-5; TRBD1 matches 8 bases. The germline gives CDR1 SGHRS, CDR2 YFSETQ. CDR3 length: 14 amino acids. Germline trimming cut 4 bases from V and 1 base from J; bases unmatched to any gene: 3. CDR3 sequence: CASSPGTGQETQYF. Written as DNA, the CDR3 is TGCGCCAGCAGCCCCGGGACAGGCCAAGAGACCCAGTACTTC.

CDR3 loop: CATSAGQGLSYEQYF. For the CDR3, the DNA is TGTGCCACCTCTGCCGGACAGGGCTTGAGCTACGAGCAGTACTTC. The V gene is TRBV10-3, the J gene TRBJ2-5; 8 bases map to TRBD1. The J call is doubtful: the DNA matches TRBJ2-7 better. Germline assignment: CDR1 ENHRY and CDR2 SYGVKD. This CDR3 is built from 15 residues.

J is TRBJ2-2 and V is TRBV6-1; TRBD2 aligns across 9 bases. The CDR3 sequence is 15 residues long. Germline assignment: CDR1 MNHNS and CDR2 SASEGT. The junction had 3 bases not matched to a gene; V was cut back by 7 bases and J by 0 bases. The CDR3 is CASKASGTNTGELFF. CDR3 in DNA: TGTGCCAGCAAGGCTAGCGGGACGAACACCGGGGAGCTGTTTTTT.

The rearrangement links TRBV18 to TRBJ2-7, with D hard to call. The V gene's germline CDR1 is KGHSH and CDR2 LQKENI. The V end lost 3 bases, the J end lost 5 bases, and 11 bases lay between the germline ends. The CDR3 is made up of 13 amino acids. The CDR3 DNA reads TGTGCCAGCTCACCTCTCAGTAACCACGAGCAGTACTTC. Translating gives CASSPLSNHEQYF.

This clone was found a few times. The chain combines TRBV6-1 with TRBJ2-7; 8 nucleotides align to TRBD1. The germline V gene has CDR1 MNHNS and CDR2 SASEGT. This CDR3 is 13 amino acids long. With V trimmed by 6 bases and J by 4 bases, 5 bases remained unmatched. CDR3 bases: TGTGCCAGCAGAGGGCAGGGGGCTTACGAGCAGTACTTC. Its translation: CASRGQGAYEQYF.

In its sample, this clone is medium-sized. In nucleotides, the CDR3 is TGTGCCAGCAAAGAGGCAGGGGGCACTGAAGCTTTCTTT. Amino acids: CASKEAGGTEAFF. The chain couples TRBV21-1 to TRBJ1-1; the D call TRBD1 from the table was never checked on the DNA. TRBV21-1 is described as a pseudogene. The CDR3 covers 13 residues.

This chain uses TRBV13 with TRBJ2-5; 9 nucleotides line up with TRBD1. There are 15 residues in the CDR3. V lost 3 bases to trimming and J lost 5 bases; unmatched junction nucleotides: 7. Germline CDR1 reads PRHDT; CDR2 reads FYEKMQ (reference sequence). CDR3 region: CASSFRDRAQETQYF. The CDR3 nucleotides are TGTGCCAGCAGCTTCCGGGACAGGGCTCAGGAGACCCAGTACTTC. The variable domain in full, completed from reference TRBV13 and TRBJ2-5, reads AAGVIQSPRHLIKEKRETATLKCYPIPRHDTVYWYQQGPGQDPQFLISFYEKMQSDKGSIPDRFSAQQFSDYHSELNMSSLELGDSALYFCASSFRDRAQETQYFGPGTRLLVL.

This clone appeared a few times. The chain combines TRBV6-1 with TRBJ2-7, with 8 bases that match TRBD2. Germline CDR1 and CDR2: MNHNS and SASEGT. This CDR3 contains 14 residues. Unmatched junction bases numbered 4, after V lost 5 bases and J lost 1 base. This CDR3 reads CASSLLAESYEQYF. The CDR3 bases are TGTGCCAGCAGTCTACTAGCGGAGTCCTACGAGCAGTACTTC.

The chain joins TRBV14 to TRBJ2-2, with D perhaps matching TRBD1 (5 bases). Germline CDR1 SGHDN, CDR2 FVKESK. This CDR3 has 16 residues. V shed 1 base and J shed 5 bases, with 14 bases lying between them. The CDR3 here is CASSQGKGVQTGELFF. The CDR3 nucleotides read TGTGCCAGCAGCCAAGGAAAAGGGGTTCAGACCGGGGAGCTGTTTTTT.

The sample holds a few counts of this clone. V is TRBV2 and J is TRBJ2-1; 15 nucleotides align to TRBD2. This CDR3 region has 17 residues. CDR1 and CDR2 (germline): SNHLY, FYNNEI. Trimming removed 4 bases from V and 7 bases from J; junction bases left unmatched: 8. This chain's CDR3 is CASSVTGTSGRNNEQFF. The CDR3 region has the DNA TGTGCCAGCAGTGTCACCGGGACTAGCGGGAGGAATAATGAGCAGTTCTTC.

The rearrangement uses TRBV30 and TRBJ2-5, with a weak D call TRBD2 (6 bases). Looked up from germline, CDR1 is GTSNPN and CDR2 is SVGIG (reference sequence). Trimming stripped 4 bases from V and 7 bases from J, with 25 bases between. The CDR3 spans 16 residues. The chain's CDR3 is CAWIHRRDPGKGTQYF. CDR3 DNA sequence: TGTGCCTGGATTCATCGGCGGGACCCCGGGAAGGGGACCCAGTACTTC.

In its sample, this clone was seen once. The rearrangement links TRBV7-9 to TRBJ2-1; 14 bases fit TRBD2. J lost 8 bases, V lost 5 bases, and 8 bases had no gene match. Germline-derived CDR1 and CDR2 are SEHNR and FQNEAQ (reference sequence). The CDR3 covers 16 residues. DNA for the CDR3: TGTGCCAGCAGCGGCGCCGGGACTAGCGGGAGTTATGAGCAGTTCTTC. This codes for CASSGAGTSGSYEQFF.

The CDR3 region has the DNA TGTGCCAGCAGTTTAGGTCGAGGGACTAGCGTCTACGAGCAGTACTTC. Translation: CASSLGRGTSVYEQYF. This chain joins TRBV27 and TRBJ2-7; 10 bases fit TRBD2. Trimming took 2 bases from V and 3 from J; bases not matched to a gene: 7. Looked up from germline, CDR1 is MNHEY and CDR2 is SMNVEV (reference sequence). The CDR3 loop spans 16 amino acids.

The chain uses TRBV27 and TRBJ1-5, with D possibly TRBD1 on 6 matching bases. Germline CDR1 is MNHEY and CDR2 is SMNVEV (reference sequence). V gave up 5 bases and J gave up 6 bases, with 8 bases separating them. The CDR3 runs 12 residues. CDR3 nucleotides: TGTGCCAGCAGTACAGGGTTTCAGCCCCAGCATTTT. Translated: CASSTGFQPQHF.

The V and J genes are TRBV18 and TRBJ1-4; D uncertain. CDR1 KGHSH and CDR2 LQKENI come from the germline V gene. Trimming left V 3 bases short and J 4 bases short, with 9 bases between. The CDR3 has 14 residues. CDR3 in DNA: TGTGCCAGCTCACCCTCGGAGATTAATGAAAAACTGTTTTTT. Translation gives CASSPSEINEKLFF.

This rearrangement joins TRBV27 to TRBJ2-2; D perhaps matches TRBD1 (6 bases). Trimming removed 6 bases at V and 5 bases at J, with 13 bases between. Germline-derived CDR1 and CDR2 are MNHEY and SMNVEV (reference sequence). The CDR3 is 14 residues long. This CDR3 is CASRRDKGTGELFF. The DNA for the CDR3 is TGTGCCAGCAGGAGGGACAAGGGAACCGGGGAGCTGTTTTTT.

The chain carries TRBV27 and TRBJ2-7, with 12 bases matching TRBD2. Germline V gives CDR1 MNHEY, CDR2 SMNVEV (reference sequence). CDR3 size: 14 residues. V shed 8 bases and J 4 bases; nucleotides not matched to a gene: 6. The CDR3 coding sequence is TGTGCCAGCTTTAAGACTAGCGGGAGTTACGAGCAGTACTTC. It encodes CASFKTSGSYEQYF.

The CDR3 DNA reads as TGTGCCAGCAGTTTAATCCTATTGATGGGGGGCACCTTC. It is translated as CASSLILLMGGTF. The V gene is TRBV27, the J gene TRBJ1-2; D possibly corresponds to TRBD1 (5 bases). The CDR3 has 13 amino acids. Looked up from germline, CDR1 is MNHEY and CDR2 is SMNVEV (reference sequence). V lost 2 bases and J 13 bases, leaving 17 bases between the germline ends.

This clone was picked up a small number of times. This rearrangement joins TRBV27 to TRBJ2-1; 15 bases align to TRBD2. With V trimmed by 4 bases and J by 7 bases, 5 bases remained unmatched. The CDR3 contains 16 residues. Per the germline V gene, CDR1 is MNHEY and CDR2 is SMNVEV (reference sequence). The CDR3 region has the DNA TGTGCCAGCAGTTGGACTAGCGGGAGGGCTTTTAATGAGCAGTTCTTC. Amino acid sequence: CASSWTSGRAFNEQFF.

The table lists this clone with a count of one. V usage is TRBV2 and J usage is TRBJ1-2; 7 bases fit TRBD1. Germline values: CDR1 SNHLY, CDR2 FYNNEI. The CDR3 sequence is 14 residues long. With 6 bases clipped from V and 0 bases from J, the junction kept 4 bases outside the gene matches. This chain's CDR3 is CASRTQGSNYGYTF. As DNA, the CDR3 is TGTGCCAGCAGGACACAGGGGTCTAACTATGGCTACACCTTC.

This clone was recorded only once. V and J are TRBV7-8 and TRBJ2-7; 7 bases are shared with TRBD2. V lost 5 bases, J lost 5 bases, and 15 bases stayed unmatched. This CDR3 contains 16 residues. Germline-derived CDR1 and CDR2 are SGHVS and FQNEAQ. The CDR3 spells CASSPKKGGSAHEQYF. The CDR3 DNA reads TGTGCCAGCAGCCCTAAGAAGGGCGGGAGTGCCCACGAGCAGTACTTC.

This clone has just a few counts. CDR3: CASTPGGVRGEQYF. In nucleotides, the CDR3 is TGTGCCAGCACCCCCGGCGGGGTGCGCGGCGAGCAGTACTTC. The rearrangement uses TRBV25-1 and TRBJ2-7; possibly TRBD2 for D (6 bases). V lost 7 bases, J lost 6 bases, and 19 bases lay in between. CDR3 length: 14 amino acids. Per germline, CDR1 MGHDK and CDR2 SYGVNS.